These T cell receptor beta chains were read from a single sample in a study of sequential checkpoint blockade in melanoma. This table comes from immunoSEQ multiplex PCR, and its TCRdb copy is limited to in-frame clones, with some not included. Of tens of thousands of clones detected, roughly 32% appear once; the ten largest clones hold about 1.6%. The sample in question was tumor tissue (inferred from file names), obtained from a patient given nivolumab and ipilimumab in sequence. All receptors come from a human donor with melanoma. The CDR3 runs from the conserved cysteine through the conserved F or W. D genes are given only for firm matches. Rows may omit the clone size; those that give it use once, few, many or a size class.

J: TRBJ1-6; V: TRBV7-1; size: many; D: .; CDR3: CASSLRPGGSPLHF; DNA: TGTGCCAGCAGCTTACGGCCGGGAGGATCACCCCTCCACTTT
J: TRBJ2-3; V: TRBV11-3; size: few; D: TRBD2; CDR3: CASSLVGTSGSDTQYF; DNA: TGTGCCAGCAGCTTAGTTGGGACTAGCGGTTCAGATACGCAGTATTTT
J: TRBJ2-2; V: TRBV14; size: few; D: .; CDR3: CASSHLTGELFF; DNA: TGTGCCAGCAGCCACCTAACCGGGGAGCTGTTTTTT
J: TRBJ1-3; V: TRBV6-8; size: .; D: .; CDR3: CASSYVQDRNTIYF; DNA: TGTGCCAGCAGTTACGTCCAGGATCGAAACACCATATATTTT
J: TRBJ1-1; V: TRBV6-8; size: .; D: .; CDR3: CAISALGPTGNTEAFF; DNA: TGTGCCATCAGTGCGCTCGGGCCCACGGGGAACACTGAAGCTTTCTTT
J: TRBJ2-5; V: TRBV11-3; size: few; D: TRBD1; CDR3: CASSLIQGTETQYF; DNA: TGTGCCAGCAGCTTAATACAGGGGACAGAGACCCAGTACTTC
J: TRBJ1-1; V: TRBV4-1; size: few; D: .; CDR3: CASSQSQTSAEAFF; DNA: TGCGCCAGCAGCCAATCGCAGACCAGCGCTGAAGCTTTCTTT
J: TRBJ2-1; V: TRBV19; size: .; D: TRBD2; CDR3: CASSKIGLAGRNEQFF; DNA: TGTGCCAGTAGTAAAATCGGACTAGCGGGGAGAAATGAGCAGTTCTTC
J: TRBJ1-3; V: TRBV27; size: .; D: .; CDR3: CASRPSSGNTIYF; DNA: TGTGCCAGCAGACCGAGCTCTGGAAACACCATATATTTT
J: TRBJ1-3; V: TRBV5-1; size: .; D: .; CDR3: CASSLDGSGNTIYF; DNA: TGCGCCAGCAGCTTGGACGGCTCTGGAAACACCATATATTTT
J: TRBJ1-6; V: TRBV11-3; size: .; D: .; CDR3: CASSLTRQGNSPLHF; DNA: TGTGCCAGCAGCTTAACGCGGCAGGGTAATTCACCCCTCCACTTT
J: TRBJ2-5; V: TRBV4-1; size: few; D: TRBD2; CDR3: CASSQDIVLGGDQETQYF; DNA: TGCGCCAGCAGCCAAGACATAGTACTGGGGGGGGACCAAGAGACCCAGTACTTC